The source of this T cell receptor (beta chain) is a study of T-cell reconstitution after alpha-beta-depleted transplantation in children. For TCRbeta, the library was prepared with unique molecular identifiers. TCRdb ran MiXCR on the PCR reads and lists one entry per CDR3 protein. Of some 220,000 distinct CDR3 sequences detected, about a tenth appear once; the ten largest clones hold approximately 5.9%. Trimming removed 6 bases from V and 7 bases from J, with 16 bases in between. This CDR3 has 14 residues. This TCR was sampled from a human donor who donated a stem cell graft to a child with acute lymphoblastic leukemia. The starting material was PBMCs from the stem cell graft donor, obtained from the stem cell graft. The chain links TRBV12-3 or TRBV12-4 to TRBJ2-1; TRBD2 might be the D (7 bases). The CDR3 loop is CASRGGPWANEQFF. In DNA, the CDR3 is TGTGCCAGCAGGGGGGGGCCCTGGGCGAATGAGCAGTTCTTC.